This T cell receptor beta chain came from a study of early T cells in non-severe SARS-CoV-2 infection. Study-wide findings and caveats: Sequences matched to VDJdb favored anti-spike CD8 responses, while private and CD4 specificities were missed.

TCRdb ran MiXCR on the 5' RACE reads and lists one entry per CDR3 protein. The table has 45,000 to 50,000 distinct CDR3 sequences, around 6.4% seen once. This clonotype showed up many times. Its antigen is not known. This TCR was recovered from an adult who was a healthcare worker with PCR-confirmed SARS-CoV-2 infection or an uninfected control (not recorded which). Specimen: whole blood, collected at baseline.

The CDR3 region is CATSRGPETYEQYF. The CDR3 DNA follows: TGTGCCACCAGCAGAGGACCAGAAACCTACGAGCAGTACTTC. This chain uses TRBV15 with TRBJ2-7; D is undetermined. Germline-derived CDR1 and CDR2 are LNHNV and YYDKDF (reference sequence). The V end was cut by 1 base, the J end by 2 bases, with 9 bases between. The CDR3 sequence is 14 residues long.